This T cell receptor (beta chain) came from a study of T cell repertoires in cytomegalovirus infection. Across the study: The authors relied on CMV epitopes, both recently identified HLA-C-restricted and well-studied HLA-B-restricted. Through public TCR beta signatures, both CMV infection and matching HLA type were indicated.

The trim removed 4 bases at V and 7 bases at J, leaving 8 bases unmatched. Per the germline V gene, CDR1 is SGDLS and CDR2 is YYNGEE. The CDR3 spans 16 residues. TCRdb independently ran MiXCR on the reads; one entry per CDR3 protein. Found here are about 280,000 distinct CDR3 sequences, 22% of them singletons; the top ten hold under 25%. This clonotype was detected only a few times. The antigen remains undetermined. Study conclusions and caveats: Summed frequency of shared TCR beta families picked out CMV carriers who also had the relevant HLA. HLA-C-restricted CMV-specific TCR beta clonotypes were dominant in the ex vivo response.

This TCR was sampled from a human donor in good health (CMV status not recorded). Some clones in this sample may be carry-over from other donors' samples. The J gene is TRBJ2-1, the V gene TRBV9; 13 bases line up with TRBD2. The sample in question was cultured PBMCs, obtained from culture after CMV antigen stimulation. The CDR3 loop reads CASSLSGLAGVNEQFF. The CDR3 DNA reads as TGTGCCAGCAGCTTAAGCGGACTAGCGGGAGTAAATGAGCAGTTCTTC.